One and the same sample provided the 12 T cell receptor beta chains below, sequenced in a study of control samples from healthy donors and cancer patients. The protocol was immunoSEQ multiplex PCR, while the TCRdb copy is restricted to in-frame clones and leaves out a portion. The table shows about 27,000 clones, with just over 90% occurring only once. The source material was PBMCs. The receptors stem from a man aged 50 or older with lung cancer.

V gene TRBV15 combines with J gene TRBJ1-2; no clear D. CDR1 is LNHNV, CDR2 YYDKDF, per germline (reference sequence). The CDR3 contains 13 residues. The V end was cut by 3 bases, the J end by 12 bases, with 17 bases between. The CDR3 is CATSSLSAGRDTF. CDR3 DNA sequence: TGTGCCACCAGCAGCCTCAGCGCAGGTAGAGACACCTTC.

CDR3 bases: TGTGCCAGCAGTGATGGGGGGAGCTCCTACAATGAGCAGTTCTTC. It codes for CASSDGGSSYNEQFF. The chain recombines TRBV2 with TRBJ2-1; tentatively, D is TRBD2 (6 bases). The germline gives CDR1 SNHLY, CDR2 FYNNEI. CDR3 size: 15 residues. With 3 bases removed from V and 0 bases from J, the gap between germline ends came to 9 bases.

This sequence joins TRBV9 and TRBJ2-1; possible D gene TRBD1, 7 bases. The CDR3 extends over 18 amino acids. Trimming took off 0 bases at V and 2 bases at J, with 18 bases between the two ends. Germline V gene data show CDR1 as SGDLS and CDR2 as YYNGEE. As DNA, the CDR3 is TGTGCCAGCAGCGTAGCTCCACACGACAGGGAGGCCTACAATGAGCAGTTCTTC. Translation gives CASSVAPHDREAYNEQFF.

The chain uses TRBV9 and TRBJ2-7; TRBD1 agrees at 10 bases. From germline, CDR1 is SGDLS and CDR2 YYNGEE. There are 15 residues in the CDR3. V gave up 3 bases and J gave up 0 bases; unmatched junction bases: 3. In DNA, the CDR3 is TGTGCCAGCAGCGAGGGACAGGGGAGCTCCTACGAGCAGTACTTC. This sequence encodes CASSEGQGSSYEQYF.

The V and J genes are TRBV5-4 and TRBJ1-4, with D perhaps TRBD1 (5 bases). V was trimmed by 0 bases and J by 7 bases, leaving 10 bases between them. Germline V gene data show CDR1 as SGHNT and CDR2 as YYREEE (reference sequence). The CDR3 consists of 14 residues. The CDR3 is CASSLGQSGEKLFF. The CDR3 DNA reads TGTGCCAGCAGCTTGGGACAGTCAGGTGAAAAACTGTTTTTT.

This clone has just one count. The genes are TRBV18 and TRBJ2-2, with 9 bases identical to TRBD1. This CDR3 has 16 residues. V was pared by 1 base and J by 2 bases, with 2 bases of the junction left unmatched. CDR1 is KGHSH and CDR2 is LQKENI in the germline V gene. As DNA, the CDR3 is TGTGCCAGCTCACCACGGGACAGGGTCAACACCGGGGAGCTGTTTTTT. Encoded protein: CASSPRDRVNTGELFF.

J is TRBJ1-5 and V is TRBV27; D is unclear. Germline lookup yields CDR1 MNHEY and CDR2 SMNVEV (reference sequence). Deletions cut 3 bases from V and 4 bases from J, with 7 bases between. The CDR3 totals 13 residues. The CDR3 region is CASSFTFNQPQHF. Written as DNA, the CDR3 is TGTGCCAGCAGTTTCACCTTTAATCAGCCCCAGCATTTT.

The chain joins TRBV25-1 to TRBJ1-1, with D tentatively TRBD1 (5 bases). The V and J ends lost 3 bases and 7 bases respectively, with 21 bases between them. This CDR3 spans 16 amino acids. From germline, CDR1 is MGHDK and CDR2 SYGVNS. DNA for the CDR3: TGTGCCAGCAGTGAGTGGGGCCGGGAGTCGTACGGTGAAGCTTTCTTT. The encoded protein is CASSEWGRESYGEAFF. Full variable domain (outside the CDR3, taken from reference TRBV25-1 and TRBJ1-1): EADIYQTPRYLVIGTGKKITLECSQTMGHDKMYWYQQDPGMELHLIHYSYGVNSTEKGDLSSESTVSRIRTEHFPLTLESARPSHTSQYLCASSEWGRESYGEAFFGQGTRLTVV.

V usage is TRBV7-2 and J usage is TRBJ1-4, with TRBD1 matching 7 bases. Trimming removed 4 bases from V and 5 bases from J; junction bases left unmatched: 13. CDR3 size: 17 residues. The germline CDR1 and CDR2 sequences are SGHTA and FQGNSA. CDR3 sequence (DNA): TGTGCCAGCAGCTCATTCCCGAGACAGGGTCGAAATGAAAAACTGTTTTTT. This codes for CASSSFPRQGRNEKLFF.

The rearrangement links TRBV19 to TRBJ1-2, with D perhaps matching TRBD1 (6 bases). The germline V gene has CDR1 LNHDA and CDR2 SQIVND (reference sequence). This CDR3 has 15 residues. V lost 5 bases to trimming and J lost 7 bases, with 20 bases between them. As DNA, the CDR3 is TGTGCCAGTAGTGCGGAAAGGGGGACGAGAGGTGGCTACACCTTC. Translated: CASSAERGTRGGYTF.

The chain employs TRBV10-3 and TRBJ2-2; TRBD1 is a possible D gene (6 bases). Trimming cost V 3 bases and J 3 bases, with 11 bases left between them. CDR1 and CDR2 (germline): ENHRY, SYGVKD. The CDR3 runs to 15 residues. CDR3 protein: CAISDSGADTGELFF. CDR3 in DNA: TGTGCCATCAGTGACTCAGGGGCAGACACCGGGGAGCTGTTTTTT.

This sequence joins TRBV14 and TRBJ1-1, with unresolved D. There are 11 residues in the CDR3. Germline values: CDR1 SGHDN, CDR2 FVKESK. The V gene lost 4 bases and the J gene lost 8 bases, with 8 bases spanning the gap. The CDR3 region is CASSRGVEAFF. The CDR3 nucleotides read TGTGCCAGCAGCCGGGGTGTCGAAGCTTTCTTT.